The source of this T cell receptor (beta chain) is a study of Graves' ophthalmopathy and Graves' hyperthyroidism. About the research overall: Sampling took place at initial diagnosis, with peripheral blood obtained before any treatment.

Study conclusions and caveats: For predicting ophthalmopathy progression, the model had more than 60% sensitivity and 72.22% specificity.

As the template, RNA transcripts were used to amplify TCR beta CDR3 regions. The authors performed first-round RT-PCR with HTBI primers and then a second-round multiplex PCR. Via MiXCR, TCRdb re-called the multiplex PCR reads, giving one row per CDR3 protein. The table has 400,000 or so distinct CDR3 sequences, about 18% seen once; the top ten hold 2.4%. This clonotype was found many times. Its antigen remains unidentified. The sequence derives from an adult woman with stable Graves' hyperthyroidism. Sequenced material: peripheral blood.

The CDR3 reads CASSQTPGPLYEQYF. The DNA for the CDR3 is TGTGCCAGCAGCCAAACCCCGGGACCACTCTACGAGCAGTACTTC. The chain is built from TRBV7-3 and TRBJ2-7; tentatively, D is TRBD1 or TRBD2 (5 bases each). CDR1 is SGHTA and CDR2 is FQGTGA in the germline V gene. This CDR3 is 15 amino acids long. The ends were cut back, 5 bases at V and 3 bases at J, with 17 bases in the middle.